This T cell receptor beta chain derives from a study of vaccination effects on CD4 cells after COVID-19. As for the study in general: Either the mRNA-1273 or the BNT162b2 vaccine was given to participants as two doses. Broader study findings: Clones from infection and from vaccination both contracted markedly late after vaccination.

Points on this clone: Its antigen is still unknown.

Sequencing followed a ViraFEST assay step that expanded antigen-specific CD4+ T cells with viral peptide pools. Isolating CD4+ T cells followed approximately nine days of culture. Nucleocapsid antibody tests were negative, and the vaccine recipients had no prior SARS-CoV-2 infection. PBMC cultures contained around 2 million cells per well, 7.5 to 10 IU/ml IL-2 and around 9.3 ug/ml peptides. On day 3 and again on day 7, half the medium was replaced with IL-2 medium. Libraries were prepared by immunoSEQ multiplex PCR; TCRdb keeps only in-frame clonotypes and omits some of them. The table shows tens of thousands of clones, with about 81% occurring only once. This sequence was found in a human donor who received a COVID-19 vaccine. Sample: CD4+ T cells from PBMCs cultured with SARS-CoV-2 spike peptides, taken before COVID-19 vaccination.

DNA for the CDR3: TGTGCCAGCAGCAACGACAGGGCCAACACTGAAGCTTTCTTT. This translates into CASSNDRANTEAFF. J is TRBJ1-1 and V is TRBV21-1; the tabulated D call, TRBD1, remains unverified against the DNA. TRBV21-1 is a documented pseudogene. This CDR3 contains 14 residues.